Listed here are 13 T cell receptor beta chains from one sample, sequenced in a study of shared clonotypes between healthy human individuals. Clones were sequenced by immunoSEQ multiplex PCR, and TCRdb holds only the in-frame ones, with some missing. The top ten clones hold under 0.6% of a sample with roughly 1 million clones, about four fifths of them seen once. Sequencing was carried out using memory CD4+ T cells from PBMCs. Subset denoted: CD45RA-negative fraction. The receptors derive from a man aged 18 to 29 in good health. Some clones in this sample may be carry-over from other donors' samples.

This clone came up a few times. The chain has TRBV11-1 and TRBJ2-1; D is uncertain. This CDR3 spans 12 amino acids. V was cut by 3 bases and J by 6 bases, with 6 bases left in between. CDR1 is SGHAT, CDR2 FQDESV, per germline (reference sequence). The CDR3 DNA reads as TGTGCCAGCAGCTTTACTCTCAATGAGCAGTTCTTC. Translated: CASSFTLNEQFF.

The J gene is TRBJ1-5, the V gene TRBV4-2, with TRBD1 as a possible D gene (6 bases). Between the trimmed V and J ends, which lost 2 bases and 1 base, there was a span of 21 bases. The CDR3 spans 19 residues. Germline V gene data show CDR1 as LGHNA and CDR2 as YNFKEQ. The CDR3 sequence: CASSQPYGGGGPSNQPQHF. The CDR3, as DNA: TGTGCCAGCAGCCAACCTTACGGGGGGGGCGGGCCAAGCAATCAGCCCCAGCATTTT.

This sequence joins TRBV28 and TRBJ2-2; the D is unclear. Trimming removed 7 bases at V and 4 bases at J, with 13 bases between. Germline V gives CDR1 MDHEN, CDR2 SYDVKM. CDR3 size: 14 residues. In DNA form, the CDR3 reads TGTGCCAGCAATAAATATATTGGCACCGGGGAGCTGTTTTTT. It yields the protein CASNKYIGTGELFF.

This rearrangement joins TRBV4-2 to TRBJ1-2; D call uncertain. The CDR3 sequence is 16 residues long. CDR1 is LGHNA and CDR2 is YNFKEQ in the germline V gene. V gave up 1 base and J gave up 4 bases, with 16 bases separating them. In nucleotides, the CDR3 is TGTGCCAGCAGCCAAGTTCCAGACACGTCCATCTATGGCTACACCTTC. Protein sequence: CASSQVPDTSIYGYTF.

V usage is TRBV30 and J usage is TRBJ1-2, with TRBD1 matching 7 bases. CDR1 is GTSNPN, CDR2 SVGIG, per germline (reference sequence). Germline trimming cut 0 bases from V and 8 bases from J; bases unmatched to any gene: 9. CDR3 size: 14 residues. The CDR3 sequence is CAWSVLLTGKGYTF. The CDR3 nucleotides are TGTGCCTGGAGTGTACTGTTGACAGGGAAAGGCTACACCTTC.

The gene calls are TRBV10-3 and TRBJ2-5; 10 bases map to TRBD2. The V gene's germline CDR1 is ENHRY and CDR2 SYGVKD. V shed 10 bases, J shed 5 bases, and the junction held 10 bases outside the gene matches. CDR3 length: 14 residues. The CDR3 coding sequence is TGTGCCACTAGGACTAGCGGTTTGGGGGAGACCCAGTACTTC. It is translated as CATRTSGLGETQYF.

V usage is TRBV7-2 and J usage is TRBJ2-7; 9 nucleotides match TRBD2. CDR1 SGHTA and CDR2 FQGNSA come from the germline V gene. CDR3 size: 16 residues. The V gene end was trimmed by 7 bases and the J gene end by 0 bases; junction bases not matched to a gene: 10. This CDR3 reads CASKSAGGQTSYEQYF. In nucleotides, the CDR3 is TGTGCCAGCAAATCCGCGGGGGGGCAGACCTCCTACGAGCAGTACTTC.

This chain connects TRBV6-5 to TRBJ1-6; 7 nucleotides line up with TRBD1. Germline CDR1 is MNHEY and CDR2 is SVGAGI. The CDR3 has 15 amino acids. The J segment lost 3 bases and the V segment lost 6 bases, leaving 5 bases of the junction unmatched. The CDR3 coding sequence is TGTGCCAGCAGCCACAGGGACAGCTATAATTCACCCCTCCACTTT. This sequence encodes CASSHRDSYNSPLHF.

The genes are TRBV5-4 and TRBJ2-2, with 8 positions matching TRBD2. The germline gives CDR1 SGHNT, CDR2 YYREEE (reference sequence). V gave up 1 base and J gave up 7 bases; unmatched junction bases: 6. The CDR3 is 15 amino acids. The CDR3 DNA is TGTGCCAGCAGCTTGCCGGGAGGGCCCGACGGGGAGCTGTTTTTT. Translated, it gives CASSLPGGPDGELFF.

Only one count was recorded for this clone. The chain links TRBV5-1 to TRBJ2-2, with a possible D match to TRBD1 (6 bases). The CDR3 sequence is 17 residues long. CDR1 is SGHRS and CDR2 is YFSETQ in the germline V gene. The germline V and J ends were trimmed by 4 bases and 0 bases, with 16 bases remaining between them. The CDR3 coding sequence is TGCGCCAGCAGCGTGGACAGTTCAGTGACGAACACCGGGGAGCTGTTTTTT. It is translated as CASSVDSSVTNTGELFF.

This rearrangement joins TRBV15 to TRBJ2-6; the D is unclear. The CDR3 sequence is 14 residues long. Germline V gene sequence: CDR1 LNHNV, CDR2 YYDKDF (reference sequence). V gave up 4 bases and J gave up 1 base, with 5 bases separating them. The CDR3 region is CATSNPSGANVLTF. CDR3 DNA sequence: TGTGCCACCAGCAACCCATCTGGGGCCAACGTCCTGACTTTC.

V gene TRBV18 combines with J gene TRBJ2-7; 8 nucleotides agree with TRBD2. The CDR3 spans 15 residues. Germline loops: CDR1 KGHSH, CDR2 LQKENI. J was trimmed by 2 bases and V by 3 bases; bases with no gene match: 6. The CDR3 spells CASSPTSGGAYEQYF. CDR3 sequence (DNA): TGTGCCAGCTCACCCACTAGCGGAGGCGCCTACGAGCAGTACTTC. The full variable domain, in which reference TRBV18 and TRBJ2-7 provide the parts outside the CDR3, is NAGVMQNPRHLVRRRGQEARLRCSPMKGHSHVYWYRQLPEEGLKFMVYLQKENIIDESGMPKERFSAEFPKEGPSILRIQQVVRGDSAAYFCASSPTSGGAYEQYFGPGTRLTVT.

The CDR3 coding sequence is TGTGCCAGCAGCGTACTTCCGGGACAGGGGGCTGATGGCTACACCTTC. Encoded protein: CASSVLPGQGADGYTF. The V and J genes are TRBV5-8 and TRBJ1-2; 12 bases line up with TRBD1. The CDR3 has 16 amino acids. The junction had 10 bases not matched to a gene; V was cut back by 4 bases and J by 6 bases. Per the germline V gene, CDR1 is SGHTS and CDR2 is YDEGEE.